These 27 T cell receptor beta chains were sequenced from one sample in a study of T cells after posttransplantation cyclophosphamide (dated by TCRdb to between 2015 and 2016). According to the study, the label for this sample's treatment or condition signals: high-dose cyclophosphamide on days +3 and +4 as single-agent GVHD prophylaxis. Busulfan and fludarabine conditioning, a related or unrelated marrow graft, and cyclophosphamide on days +3 and +4 were given to PTCy patients. The library relied on the immunoSEQ multiplex PCR assay. TCRdb holds this immuneACCESS table with in-frame rearrangements only. Some clones are missing; in checked studies, unresolved V genes explain under half, and the rest has no known cause. The sample table holds roughly 6,800 clones, of which 92% were seen once. The ten largest clones take up around 13% of the sample. The sequencing used PBMCs, collected approximately 45 months after allogeneic stem cell transplant with posttransplant cyclophosphamide. These receptors originate from a female patient in her 50s who received an allogeneic stem cell transplant from a related donor, was CMV-positive, and had no GVHD. After a transplant, some T cells may have been passed on by the graft donor.

The J gene is TRBJ2-4, the V gene TRBV7-7; 12 bases line up with TRBD2. This CDR3 is built from 13 residues. The V and J ends lost 5 bases and 10 bases, in that order; junction bases with no gene match: 3. The germline V gene has CDR1 SSHAT and CDR2 FNYEAQ (reference sequence). The DNA of the CDR3 is TGTGCCAGCAGCACTGGACTAGCGGGGATTCAGTACTTC. Protein: CASSTGLAGIQYF.

The chain has TRBV30 and TRBJ2-3; D remains ambiguous. Per germline, CDR1 GTSNPN and CDR2 SVGIG (reference sequence). The V and J ends lost 2 bases and 1 base respectively, with 10 bases between them. The CDR3 has 14 amino acids. The CDR3 DNA reads as TGTGCCTGGAGTTTCATCCTAGGCACAGATACGCAGTATTTT. The encoded protein is CAWSFILGTDTQYF.

This rearrangement joins TRBV6-5 to TRBJ2-7; D is possibly TRBD2 (6 bases). Germline-derived CDR1 and CDR2 are MNHEY and SVGAGI. The CDR3 is made up of 15 amino acids. The V end lost 6 bases, the J end lost 7 bases, and 22 bases lay between the germline ends. The CDR3 sequence: CASRRTAGEVWEQYF. The CDR3 DNA reads TGTGCCAGCAGGAGGACGGCCGGGGAGGTATGGGAGCAGTACTTC.

This rearrangement joins TRBV5-1 to TRBJ2-2; D unclear. The germline V and J ends were trimmed by 4 bases and 4 bases, with 14 bases remaining between them. CDR1 and CDR2 from the germline V gene are SGHRS and YFSETQ. CDR3 length: 15 amino acids. CDR3 bases: TGCGCCAGCAGCCCCACGGCCGGGTTCACCGGGGAGCTGTTTTTT. Protein: CASSPTAGFTGELFF.

V usage is TRBV29-1 and J usage is TRBJ1-2, with TRBD1 matching over 7 bases. Germline trimming cut 6 bases from V and 5 bases from J; bases unmatched to any gene: 12. The CDR3 is 14 residues long. The germline V gene encodes CDR1 SQVTM and CDR2 ANQGSEA. The CDR3 region has the DNA TGCAGCGTAGATGACGACAGGGCGCAATATGGCTACACCTTC. This sequence encodes CSVDDDRAQYGYTF.

The genes are TRBV5-1 and TRBJ2-5; weak D call: TRBD2 (7 bases). The V gene's germline CDR1 is SGHRS and CDR2 YFSETQ. The germline V and J ends were trimmed by 0 bases and 1 base, with 10 bases remaining between them. The CDR3 has 15 amino acids. The CDR3 DNA is TGCGCCAGCAGCTTGGCGGCGGGGGCCCAAGAGACCCAGTACTTC. This translates into CASSLAAGAQETQYF.

The chain employs TRBV5-4 and TRBJ1-4; TRBD1 is a possible D gene (6 bases). The V and J ends lost 1 base and 6 bases respectively, with 10 bases between them. This CDR3 spans 14 amino acids. Germline V gene lookup returns CDR1 SGHNT and CDR2 YYREEE (reference sequence). The CDR3 sequence is CASSLPGVDEKLFF. CDR3 DNA: TGTGCCAGCAGCTTGCCAGGGGTGGATGAAAAACTGTTTTTT.

V is TRBV6-5 and J is TRBJ2-1, with 8 positions matching TRBD2. Germline V gives CDR1 MNHEY, CDR2 SVGAGI. This CDR3 spans 15 amino acids. V trimming: 2 bases; J trimming: 6 bases; junction bases outside the gene matches: 6. CDR3 loop: CASSYGGLAGNEQFF. The CDR3 nucleotides are TGTGCCAGCAGTTACGGCGGACTAGCCGGCAATGAGCAGTTCTTC.

This chain links TRBV6-5 with TRBJ1-1; D unclear. This CDR3 is 13 amino acids long. From germline, CDR1 is MNHEY and CDR2 SVGAGI. Trimming removed 2 bases from V and 1 base from J, with 5 bases in between. The CDR3 reads CASSYLRNTEAFF. The CDR3, as DNA: TGTGCCAGCAGTTACCTCAGGAACACTGAAGCTTTCTTT.

The CDR3 here is CASSRGPAGPKYQETQYF. In DNA form, the CDR3 reads TGCGCCAGCAGCCGGGGACCAGCGGGCCCCAAGTACCAAGAGACCCAGTACTTC. This chain joins TRBV4-1 and TRBJ2-5; D perhaps matches TRBD2 (6 bases). Deletions cut 4 bases from V and 0 bases from J, with 21 bases between. Looked up from germline, CDR1 is MGHRA and CDR2 is YSYEKL. This CDR3 has 18 residues.

V and J are TRBV10-3 and TRBJ1-1; 7 nucleotides align to TRBD1. Germline V gives CDR1 ENHRY, CDR2 SYGVKD. There are 13 residues in the CDR3. V trimming: 7 bases; J trimming: 3 bases; junction bases outside the gene matches: 5. CDR3 amino acids: CAINHRGDTEAFF. CDR3 in DNA: TGTGCCATCAATCACAGGGGAGACACTGAAGCTTTCTTT.

The DNA of the CDR3 is TGCAGCGTTGGTGGCAGGGTCACAGATACGCAGTATTTT. Amino acids: CSVGGRVTDTQYF. The chain employs TRBV29-1 and TRBJ2-3, with D possibly TRBD1 on 5 matching bases. The CDR3 consists of 13 residues. CDR1 is SQVTM, CDR2 ANQGSEA, per germline. V was cut by 4 bases and J by 2 bases, with 10 bases left in between.

This chain joins TRBV29-1 and TRBJ2-1; tentative D call: TRBD2 (6 bases). Trimming removed 7 bases at V and 1 base at J, with 11 bases between. CDR1 SQVTM and CDR2 ANQGSEA come from the germline V gene. The CDR3 runs to 13 residues. The CDR3 loop reads CSGSRGSYNEQFF. In nucleotides, the CDR3 is TGCAGCGGGTCGCGGGGATCCTACAATGAGCAGTTCTTC.

The genes are TRBV7-9 and TRBJ2-1, with D uncertain. The CDR3 sequence is 12 residues long. The germline V and J ends were trimmed by 5 bases and 6 bases, with 8 bases remaining between them. Germline V gene data show CDR1 as SEHNR and CDR2 as FQNEAQ (reference sequence). The CDR3 here is CASSQKFNEQFF. The CDR3 DNA follows: TGTGCCAGCAGCCAAAAATTCAATGAGCAGTTCTTC. Filled out from reference TRBV7-9 and TRBJ2-1, the complete variable domain reads DTGVSQNPRHKITKRGQNVTFRCDPISEHNRLYWYRQTLGQGPEFLTYFQNEAQLEKSRLLSDRFSAERPKGSFSTLEIQRTEQGDSAMYLCASSQKFNEQFFGPGTRLTVL.

This clone was seen more than once but under ten times. The chain is built from TRBV18 and TRBJ2-1, with a possible D match to TRBD1 (6 bases). The CDR3 totals 16 residues. Deletions cut 2 bases from V and 6 bases from J, with 17 bases between. Germline V gene sequence: CDR1 KGHSH, CDR2 LQKENI. The CDR3 DNA is TGTGCCAGCTCACCATACAGGGTTGGGGAGTCCAATGAGCAGTTCTTC. This codes for CASSPYRVGESNEQFF.

The chain uses TRBV19 and TRBJ1-3, with D possibly matching TRBD1 (5 bases). CDR3 length: 15 amino acids. Germline CDR1 reads LNHDA; CDR2 reads SQIVND (reference sequence). Trimming stripped 5 bases from V and 4 bases from J, with 15 bases between. The CDR3 sequence is CASSGYRTSGNTIYF. For the CDR3, the DNA is TGTGCCAGTAGTGGCTACAGGACGTCCGGAAACACCATATATTTT.

This clone was recorded only once. V usage is TRBV27 and J usage is TRBJ2-1; D perhaps matches TRBD2 (5 bases). The CDR3 runs 20 residues. Trimming cost V 3 bases and J 2 bases, with 26 bases left between them. Germline-derived CDR1 and CDR2 are MNHEY and SMNVEV (reference sequence). The CDR3 DNA reads as TGTGCCAGCAGTTTTCAACAGCCCCGTGGGAGCGAAATACCCTACAATGAGCAGTTCTTC. It yields the protein CASSFQQPRGSEIPYNEQFF.

The chain carries TRBV5-4 and TRBJ1-2; unclear D gene. This CDR3 has 15 amino acids. Germline-derived CDR1 and CDR2 are SGHNT and YYREEE (reference sequence). The ends were cut back, 2 bases at V and 8 bases at J, with 19 bases in the middle. The CDR3 sequence: CASSLGDLLHQGYTF. The CDR3 nucleotides are TGTGCCAGCAGCTTAGGCGACTTACTCCACCAAGGCTACACCTTC.

This clone has a single count. V and J are TRBV2 and TRBJ2-3; 10 bases fit TRBD2. The junction had 4 bases not matched to a gene; V was cut back by 6 bases and J by 4 bases. Germline V gene lookup returns CDR1 SNHLY and CDR2 FYNNEI. CDR3 length: 14 amino acids. This CDR3 is CASSGLAAPDTQYF. Here the CDR3 DNA reads TGTGCCAGCAGCGGACTAGCGGCTCCAGATACGCAGTATTTT.

The V and J genes are TRBV5-1 and TRBJ2-3, with 8 bases that match TRBD1. The length of the CDR3 is 16 residues. CDR1 and CDR2 (germline): SGHRS, YFSETQ. V lost 0 bases and J lost 5; bases outside the gene matches: 8. CDR3 loop: CASSLAGTGVLDTQYF. In nucleotides, the CDR3 is TGCGCCAGCAGCTTGGCCGGGACAGGAGTTTTAGATACGCAGTATTTT.

This clone was observed a handful of times. The chain joins TRBV30 to TRBJ2-3; 7 bases fit TRBD2. This CDR3 has 15 amino acids. Germline CDR1 reads GTSNPN; CDR2 reads SVGIG (reference sequence). With V trimmed by 3 bases and J by 2 bases, 8 bases remained unmatched. CDR3: CAWRGGDYHTDTQYF. The CDR3 region has the DNA TGTGCCTGGAGGGGGGGGGACTACCACACAGATACGCAGTATTTT. Full variable domain (outside the CDR3, taken from reference TRBV30 and TRBJ2-3): SQTIHQWPATLVQPVGSPLSLECTVEGTSNPNLYWYRQAAGRGLQLLFYSVGIGQISSEVPQNLSASRPQDRQFILSSKKLLLSDSGFYLCAWRGGDYHTDTQYFGPGTRLTVL.

V usage is TRBV5-1 and J usage is TRBJ2-2, with 7 nucleotides matching TRBD2. The CDR3 covers 14 residues. Germline V gives CDR1 SGHRS, CDR2 YFSETQ. V trimming: 4 bases; J trimming: 2 bases; junction bases outside the gene matches: 2. CDR3: CASSPTSNTGELFF. The CDR3 DNA is TGCGCCAGCAGCCCGACTAGCAACACCGGGGAGCTGTTTTTT.

The CDR3, as DNA: TGTGCCAGCAGCAAGGGACAGAGGTACAATGAGCAGTTCTTC. Translating it yields CASSKGQRYNEQFF. The chain combines TRBV7-8 with TRBJ2-1; 7 bases map to TRBD1. CDR1 and CDR2 (germline): SGHVS, FQNEAQ. Germline trimming cut 5 bases from V and 4 bases from J; bases unmatched to any gene: 5. CDR3 length: 14 residues.

The chain is built from TRBV28 and TRBJ2-7; maybe TRBD1 (6 bases). Germline CDR1 and CDR2: MDHEN and SYDVKM. This CDR3 region has 15 residues. The ends were cut back, 4 bases at V and 1 base at J, with 14 bases in the middle. The CDR3 spells CASSWGLGGSYEQYF. The CDR3 DNA follows: TGTGCCAGCAGTTGGGGATTAGGGGGATCCTACGAGCAGTACTTC.

V usage is TRBV5-1 and J usage is TRBJ1-4; 7 nucleotides match TRBD1. The CDR3 is 15 amino acids. The V gene's germline CDR1 is SGHRS and CDR2 YFSETQ. J gave up 3 bases and V 6 bases, and 8 bases lay outside the gene matches. The CDR3 loop reads CASTDLGGPNEKLFF. The CDR3 DNA is TGCGCCAGCACTGATTTAGGGGGCCCTAATGAAAAACTGTTTTTT.

The V and J genes are TRBV2 and TRBJ2-3; 7 bases agree with TRBD2. V gave up 6 bases and J gave up 4 bases; unmatched junction bases: 7. Per the germline V gene, CDR1 is SNHLY and CDR2 is FYNNEI. This CDR3 is built from 14 residues. CDR3 sequence: CASSDQGGSDTQYF. The CDR3, as DNA: TGTGCCAGCAGCGACCAGGGAGGGTCAGATACGCAGTATTTT. Full variable domain (missing parts from reference TRBV2 and TRBJ2-3): EPEVTQTPSHQVTQMGQEVILRCVPISNHLYFYWYRQILGQKVEFLVSFYNNEISEKSEIFDDQFSVERPDGSNFTLKIRSTKLEDSAMYFCASSDQGGSDTQYFGPGTRLTVL.

The sample holds one count of this clone. V and J are TRBV5-1 and TRBJ1-1, with 11 bases that match TRBD1. The germline gives CDR1 SGHRS, CDR2 YFSETQ. With 4 bases clipped from V and 4 bases from J, the junction kept 3 bases outside the gene matches. The CDR3 runs 14 residues. Here the CDR3 reads CASSRGQGGTEAFF. As DNA, the CDR3 is TGCGCCAGCAGCCGGGGACAGGGGGGCACTGAAGCTTTCTTT. The entire variable domain, with the rest obtained from reference TRBV5-1 and TRBJ1-1, is as follows: KAGVTQTPRYLIKTRGQQVTLSCSPISGHRSVSWYQQTPGQGLQFLFEYFSETQRNKGNFPGRFSGRQFSNSRSEMNVSTLELGDSALYLCASSRGQGGTEAFFGQGTRLTVV.